Given below is one T cell receptor beta chain in context. Its specific antigen is unknown. Within one base of it there is no much larger clone, and no base qualities were kept. Another Seattle source contributed samples from volunteer blood donors who had recovered from COVID-19. Each collaborating institution followed its own protocols to collect whole blood in K2EDTA tubes. For TCRbeta analysis, collaborator samples were shipped as frozen whole blood, as isolated PBMCs, or as DNA extracted from either sample type. TCRbeta CDR3 regions were amplified from genomic DNA by means of the immunoSEQ Assay, a bias-controlled multiplex PCR. Under the source paper's analysis protocol: The number of nucleated cells in each sample was estimated from the amplification of reference gene primers within the assay. To quantify the absolute abundance of each unique TCRbeta CDR3 rearrangement, sequence reads were collapsed and filtered. For each sample, productive Simpson clonality was calculated by taking the square root of Simpson's diversity index across productive rearrangements. This immuneACCESS table, as held by TCRdb, lists in-frame sequences with V and J called but not all clones. Of the missing ones, under half trace to an unresolved V gene in checked studies; the others have no known cause. D and trimming were read from the DNA, whereas the V and J calls and clone size are those reported in that table. Recorded for this sample are around 200,000 clones; around 79% of them occurred a single time. Of the sample, about 13% is held by the ten largest clones.

From the cysteine up to the phenylalanine, the CDR3 has a length of 14 residues. Only the CDR3 portion is preserved as DNA: 42 bases, with reading frame beginning at the first base. The germline V gene gives CDR1 as MNHEY and CDR2 as SVGAGI. V sheds 2 bases and J sheds 5 bases, leaving 10 bases between their ends. This sample is part of a study of blood T cell repertoires in COVID-19 (dated by TCRdb to 2020 to 2022). Study-level background: Samples covering the acute and convalescent phases of COVID-19 were provided by collaborators in the United States, Italy and Spain. The material from the prospective study consisted of cDNA or gDNA derived from T cells, B-cell-depleted T cells, or PBMCs. The dataset comprised deeply sampled blood TCRbeta repertoires from subjects exposed to, actively infected with, or recovered from COVID-19. The repertoires were released in a freely available public database intended as a resource for research on the immune response to SARS-CoV-2. Samples were obtained from the ongoing ImmuneRACE study (first 160 participants) and from over 1,000 subjects provided by 6 global collaborators. A de-identified subject ID, COVID-19 status, age in years and sex were almost always included in the sample metadata. HLA class I and class II types, where available, came from metadata supplied by the sample provider rather than from assay-based typing.

Here is what the overall study found, with its caveats: The quantity of clinical and demographic metadata differed by source and by participant and was supplied without curation.

Sequenced sample: peripheral blood. Recombination linked TRBV6-5 to TRBJ2-1; TRBD1 might be the D gene, on 6 matching bases. This receptor was obtained from a man in his fifties who had recovered from COVID-19. The DNA reads TGTGCCAGCAGTTACCGGACAGAGAACAATGAGCAGTTCTTC. It encodes CASSYRTENNEQFF.